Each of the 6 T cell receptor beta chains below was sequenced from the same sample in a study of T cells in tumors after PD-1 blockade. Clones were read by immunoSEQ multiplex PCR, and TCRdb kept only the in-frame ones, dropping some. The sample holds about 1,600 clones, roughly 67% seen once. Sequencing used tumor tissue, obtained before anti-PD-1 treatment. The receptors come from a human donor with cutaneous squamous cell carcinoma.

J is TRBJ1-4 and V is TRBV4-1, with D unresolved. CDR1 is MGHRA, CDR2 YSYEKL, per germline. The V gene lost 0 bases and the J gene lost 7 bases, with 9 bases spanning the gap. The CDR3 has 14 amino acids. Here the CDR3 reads CASSQDDLGEKLFF. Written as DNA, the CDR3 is TGCGCCAGCAGCCAAGATGACCTGGGTGAAAAACTGTTTTTT.

The CDR3 loop reads CASSPAGQGYGANVLTF. The CDR3 DNA reads as TGCGCCAGCAGCCCCGCTGGACAGGGTTATGGGGCCAACGTCCTGACTTTC. The chain combines TRBV4-1 with TRBJ2-6; 8 positions agree with TRBD1. Germline V gene sequence: CDR1 MGHRA, CDR2 YSYEKL. The ends lost 4 bases at V and 3 bases at J; junction bases unmatched: 8. The CDR3 spans 17 residues.

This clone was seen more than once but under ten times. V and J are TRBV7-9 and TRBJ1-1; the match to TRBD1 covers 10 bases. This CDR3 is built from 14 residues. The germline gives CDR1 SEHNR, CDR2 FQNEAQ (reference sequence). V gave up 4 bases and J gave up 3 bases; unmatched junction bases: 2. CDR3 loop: CASSSGTGDTEAFF. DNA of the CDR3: TGTGCCAGCAGCTCCGGGACAGGGGACACTGAAGCTTTCTTT.

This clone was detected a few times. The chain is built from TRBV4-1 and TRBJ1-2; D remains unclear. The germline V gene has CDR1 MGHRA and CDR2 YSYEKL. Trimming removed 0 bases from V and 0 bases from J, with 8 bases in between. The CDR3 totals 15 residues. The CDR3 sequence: CASSQDASSNYGYTF. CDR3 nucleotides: TGCGCCAGCAGCCAAGATGCCAGCTCTAACTATGGCTACACCTTC.

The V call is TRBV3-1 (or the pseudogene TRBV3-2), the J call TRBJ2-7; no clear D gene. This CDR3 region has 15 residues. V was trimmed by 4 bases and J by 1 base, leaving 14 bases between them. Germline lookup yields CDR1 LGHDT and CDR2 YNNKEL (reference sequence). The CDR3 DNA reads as TGTGCCAGCAGCCCGGTCCCAATGAGGTCCTACGAGCAGTACTTC. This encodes CASSPVPMRSYEQYF.

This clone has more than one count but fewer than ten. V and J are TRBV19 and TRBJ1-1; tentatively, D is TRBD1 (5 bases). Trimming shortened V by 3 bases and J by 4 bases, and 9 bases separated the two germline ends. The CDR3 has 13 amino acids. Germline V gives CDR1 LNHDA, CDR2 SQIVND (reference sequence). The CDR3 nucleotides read TGTGCCAGTAGTATGCAGGGTGTCACTGAAGCTTTCTTT. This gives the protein CASSMQGVTEAFF.